What follows are 18 T cell receptor beta chains derived from one specimen sequenced in a study of cytomegalovirus exposure and HLA in healthy donors. PCR primers comprised 60 Vbeta and 13 Jbeta primers. Only in-frame clones appear in the TCRdb table, and some are missing; sequencing was by immunoSEQ multiplex PCR. Here the sample spans about 130,000 clones, 73% being singletons. The sample comprised PBMCs. All receptors come from a woman in her forties in good health and CMV-seropositive.

The rearrangement links TRBV5-5 to TRBJ2-7, with 10 bases fitting TRBD1. This CDR3 spans 15 amino acids. Trimming at V came to 0 bases and at J to 2 bases, leaving 2 bases not matched to a gene. Per germline, CDR1 SGHKS and CDR2 YYEKEE (reference sequence). CDR3 loop: CASSLVGTGAYEQYF. CDR3 in DNA: TGTGCCAGCAGCTTGGTTGGGACAGGGGCCTACGAGCAGTACTTC.

The V and J genes are TRBV5-1 and TRBJ1-5, with a tentative D call TRBD1 (5 bases). V lost 1 base, J lost 7 bases, and 12 bases lay in between. Germline CDR1 SGHRS, CDR2 YFSETQ. This CDR3 contains 14 residues. DNA for the CDR3: TGCGCCAGCAGCTTGCTTCAGGGTGACCAGCCCCAGCATTTT. Residues: CASSLLQGDQPQHF.

The rearrangement links TRBV9 to TRBJ2-7; D might be TRBD2 (6 bases). From germline, CDR1 is SGDLS and CDR2 YYNGEE. The CDR3 spans 15 residues. V lost 4 bases to trimming and J lost 3 bases, with 17 bases between them. The CDR3: CASSFTGTPDYEQYF. The CDR3 DNA reads TGTGCCAGCAGCTTCACCGGGACTCCGGACTACGAGCAGTACTTC.

V and J are TRBV19 and TRBJ1-1, with D possibly being TRBD1 (5 bases). Germline V gene data show CDR1 as LNHDA and CDR2 as SQIVND (reference sequence). V dropped 7 bases and J dropped 3 bases, with 24 bases sitting between them. This CDR3 has 17 residues. CDR3 residues: CASTRGAFGGLDTEAFF. DNA of the CDR3: TGTGCCAGTACCCGTGGTGCCTTCGGGGGATTGGACACTGAAGCTTTCTTT.

The V and J genes are TRBV28 and TRBJ1-1; 8 positions match TRBD1. V lost 3 bases to trimming and J lost 10 bases; unmatched junction nucleotides: 10. The CDR3 totals 14 residues. Germline lookup yields CDR1 MDHEN and CDR2 SYDVKM. The CDR3 here is CASSFPLTGVGAFF. The CDR3 DNA is TGTGCCAGCAGTTTTCCCTTGACAGGGGTCGGAGCTTTCTTT.

Remarks on this clone: The sample has other DNA sequences that encode this CDR3 too. J is TRBJ1-1 and V is TRBV7-2; TRBD1 matches 9 bases. This CDR3 spans 13 amino acids. Per germline, CDR1 SGHTA and CDR2 FQGNSA. J was trimmed by 4 bases and V by 4 bases; bases with no gene match: 1. This CDR3 reads CASSSDRGTEAFF. CDR3 nucleotide sequence: TGTGCCAGCAGCTCGGACAGGGGCACTGAAGCTTTCTTT.

This clone was recorded a few times. The rearrangement links TRBV5-1 to TRBJ2-7, with TRBD2 identical over 12 bases. Germline loops: CDR1 SGHRS, CDR2 YFSETQ. V was pared by 0 bases and J by 5 bases, with 3 bases of the junction left unmatched. This CDR3 comprises 15 residues. The CDR3 here is CASSLGSSGRDEQYF. The CDR3 DNA reads TGCGCCAGCAGCTTGGGGTCTAGCGGGAGGGACGAGCAGTACTTC. Using reference TRBV5-1 and TRBJ2-7 for the parts outside the CDR3, the full variable domain is KAGVTQTPRYLIKTRGQQVTLSCSPISGHRSVSWYQQTPGQGLQFLFEYFSETQRNKGNFPGRFSGRQFSNSRSEMNVSTLELGDSALYLCASSLGSSGRDEQYFGPGTRLTVT.

The rearrangement links TRBV19 to TRBJ1-3; D ambiguous. The CDR3 spans 16 residues. CDR1 and CDR2 from the germline V gene are LNHDA and SQIVND (reference sequence). Deletions cut 5 bases from V and 0 bases from J, with 14 bases between. The CDR3 protein is CASSGGLIISGNTIYF. The CDR3 DNA is TGTGCCAGTAGTGGAGGACTTATAATCTCTGGAAACACCATATATTTT.

V is TRBV4-3 and J is TRBJ1-2; weak D call: TRBD1 (5 bases). Trimming removed 0 bases from V and 8 bases from J, with 19 bases in between. The CDR3 runs to 16 residues. The germline V gene has CDR1 LGHNA and CDR2 YSLEER. CDR3 nucleotides: TGCGCCAGCAGCCAAGAGGAGTCAGGGTTAAAGTACGGCTACACCTTC. Its protein product is CASSQEESGLKYGYTF.

The rearrangement joins TRBV5-4 to TRBJ2-1; 10 nucleotides align to TRBD2. Germline V gene sequence: CDR1 SGHNT, CDR2 YYREEE (reference sequence). Unmatched junction bases numbered 10, after V lost 6 bases and J lost 7 bases. The CDR3 runs 15 residues. DNA of the CDR3: TGTGCCAGCACCTTTAGGCTAGCGGGAGCTAATGAGCAGTTCTTC. Protein product: CASTFRLAGANEQFF.

V and J are TRBV7-2 and TRBJ1-1; D unclear. V lost 7 bases and J 0 bases, leaving 15 bases between the germline ends. Germline CDR1 and CDR2: SGHTA and FQGNSA. This CDR3 comprises 15 residues. The CDR3 protein is CASTPGGVMNTEAFF. CDR3 DNA: TGTGCCAGCACCCCGGGCGGGGTCATGAACACTGAAGCTTTCTTT. The full variable domain, in which reference TRBV7-2 and TRBJ1-1 provide the parts outside the CDR3, is GAGVSQSPSNKVTEKGKDVELRCDPISGHTALYWYRQSLGQGLEFLIYFQGNSAPDKSGLPSDRFSAERTGGSVSTLTIQRTQQEDSAVYLCASTPGGVMNTEAFFGQGTRLTVV.

This clone was observed a single time. The chain uses TRBV18 and TRBJ1-1; D ambiguous. Germline lookup yields CDR1 KGHSH and CDR2 LQKENI. Trimming took 5 bases from V and 1 from J, leaving 17 bases between them. There are 16 residues in the CDR3. The CDR3 coding sequence is TGTGCCAGCTCATTATTCTCCGGTATAACGAACACTGAAGCTTTCTTT. Encoded protein: CASSLFSGITNTEAFF. Based on the CDR3 plus reference TRBV18 and TRBJ1-1, the full variable domain is NAGVMQNPRHLVRRRGQEARLRCSPMKGHSHVYWYRQLPEEGLKFMVYLQKENIIDESGMPKERFSAEFPKEGPSILRIQQVVRGDSAAYFCASSLFSGITNTEAFFGQGTRLTVV.

The chain employs TRBV5-6 and TRBJ2-7; D may be TRBD1 (5 bases). Trimming shortened V by 0 bases and J by 4 bases, and 11 bases separated the two germline ends. This CDR3 contains 14 residues. Germline V gives CDR1 SGHDT, CDR2 YYEEEE. CDR3 nucleotides: TGTGCCAGCAGCTTGGCCCCAGGGTGGTACGAGCAGTACTTC. Translation gives CASSLAPGWYEQYF.

V usage is TRBV7-2 and J usage is TRBJ1-2; D possibly corresponds to TRBD1 (6 bases). Germline CDR1 SGHTA, CDR2 FQGNSA. V was trimmed by 4 bases and J by 7 bases, leaving 22 bases between them. The CDR3 has 16 residues. CDR3 bases: TGTGCCAGCAGCTCAAACTCAAATTTGCAGGGGACTGGCTACACCTTC. Translated, it gives CASSSNSNLQGTGYTF.

This clone was observed a few times. The J gene is TRBJ2-6, the V gene TRBV19, with a tentative D call TRBD1 (7 bases). CDR3 length equals 18 residues. CDR1 and CDR2 (germline): LNHDA, SQIVND (reference sequence). Trimming removed 5 bases at V and 3 bases at J, with 20 bases between. The CDR3 here is CASSFRTGRESGANVLTF. In DNA form, the CDR3 reads TGTGCCAGTAGTTTTCGGACAGGCCGGGAGAGTGGGGCCAACGTCCTGACTTTC.

CDR3 DNA: TGTGCCAGCAGCTGGGACTTGAACACTGAAGCTTTCTTT. Its protein product is CASSWDLNTEAFF. The chain has TRBV6-4 and TRBJ1-1, with D maybe TRBD1 (5 bases). Germline V lookup: CDR1 MRHNA, CDR2 SNTAGT. Trimming removed 6 bases from V and 0 bases from J, with 8 bases in between. The CDR3 runs to 13 residues.

The rearrangement joins TRBV7-9 to TRBJ2-7; D might be TRBD2 (5 bases). Trimming cost V 1 base and J 3 bases, with 13 bases left between them. This CDR3 spans 15 amino acids. CDR1 and CDR2 from the germline V gene are SEHNR and FQNEAQ (reference sequence). CDR3 bases: TGTGCCAGCAGCTTAGGAAGTGGGAGTAACTACGAGCAGTACTTC. It is translated as CASSLGSGSNYEQYF.

The chain recombines TRBV7-7 with TRBJ1-2; D not certain. Germline-derived CDR1 and CDR2 are SSHAT and FNYEAQ (reference sequence). This CDR3 is built from 12 residues. Trimming took 11 bases from V and 0 from J, leaving 10 bases between them. The chain's CDR3 is CALTRANYGYTF. The CDR3 DNA is TGTGCCTTAACGCGGGCTAACTATGGCTACACCTTC.